The 14 T cell receptor beta chains below come from one sample, sequenced in a study of shared T cell receptors in the human thymus. Assay used: immunoSEQ multiplex PCR; TCRdb lists only in-frame clones, some missing. The data show some 640,000 clones, around 87% seen once. This sample also belongs to another study, concerning human thymus T cells.

The sequenced material came from thymocytes. These receptor sequences come from a boy under two years old with a congenital heart defect.

The chain couples TRBV12-5 to TRBJ2-1; TRBD1 matches 9 bases. The CDR3 is 18 amino acids. V lost 0 bases to trimming and J lost 4 bases; unmatched junction nucleotides: 10. Germline V CDR1 and CDR2: LGHNT, FRNRAP. The CDR3 DNA follows: TGTGCTAGTGGTTTGGTAAGGGAGGTGGGGACAGGGTACAATGAGCAGTTCTTC. This translates into CASGLVREVGTGYNEQFF. Using reference TRBV12-5 and TRBJ2-1 for the parts outside the CDR3, the full variable domain is DARVTQTPRHKVTEMGQEVTMRCQPILGHNTVFWYRQTMMQGLELLAYFRNRAPLDDSGMPKDRFSAEMPDATLATLKIQPSEPRDSAVYFCASGLVREVGTGYNEQFFGPGTRLTVL.

The rearrangement joins TRBV13 to TRBJ2-7, with unresolved D. The CDR3 is made up of 13 amino acids. V gave up 4 bases and J gave up 2 bases, with 9 bases separating them. The V gene's germline CDR1 is PRHDT and CDR2 FYEKMQ (reference sequence). CDR3 in DNA: TGTGCCAGCAGCTCCCGTGGGCCCTACGAGCAGTACTTC. Residues: CASSSRGPYEQYF.

This chain links TRBV4-3 with TRBJ2-3, with 7 bases matching TRBD2. V lost 0 bases and J lost 4; bases outside the gene matches: 7. CDR1 LGHNA and CDR2 YSLEER come from the germline V gene. The CDR3 contains 16 residues. In nucleotides, the CDR3 is TGCGCCAGCAGCCAAGATCGAGCGGGGACGGCAGATACGCAGTATTTT. This gives the protein CASSQDRAGTADTQYF.

The table lists this clone with a count of one. The chain is built from TRBV28 and TRBJ1-1; D is unclear. The V and J ends lost 3 bases and 4 bases respectively, with 12 bases between them. The germline V gene has CDR1 MDHEN and CDR2 SYDVKM. The CDR3 totals 14 residues. The CDR3 bases are TGTGCCAGCAGTTTTGGGCAGTGCACCACTGAAGCTTTCTTT. Protein product: CASSFGQCTTEAFF. Full variable domain (remainder filled in from reference TRBV28 and TRBJ1-1): DVKVTQSSRYLVKRTGEKVFLECVQDMDHENMFWYRQDPGLGLRLIYFSYDVKMKEKGDIPEGYSVSREKKERFSLILESASTNQTSMYLCASSFGQCTTEAFFGQGTRLTVV.

This rearrangement joins TRBV5-6 to TRBJ2-1; 10 bases map to TRBD2. This CDR3 contains 18 residues. From germline, CDR1 is SGHDT and CDR2 YYEEEE. J gave up 5 bases and V 0 bases, and 11 bases lay outside the gene matches. This chain's CDR3 is CASSLAAGGPNSDNEQFF. CDR3 bases: TGTGCCAGCAGCTTGGCAGCGGGAGGGCCGAATTCCGACAATGAGCAGTTCTTC. Variable domain in full (rest from reference TRBV5-6 and TRBJ2-1): DAGVTQSPTHLIKTRGQQVTLRCSPKSGHDTVSWYQQALGQGPQFIFQYYEEEERQRGNFPDRFSGHQFPNYSSELNVNALLLGDSALYLCASSLAAGGPNSDNEQFFGPGTRLTVL.

The chain combines TRBV29-1 with TRBJ2-1, with 10 bases identical to TRBD2. J was trimmed by 6 bases and V by 3 bases; bases with no gene match: 5. The CDR3 is made up of 14 amino acids. Germline V gene lookup returns CDR1 SQVTM and CDR2 ANQGSEA. The DNA of the CDR3 is TGCAGCGTTGAGGGGACTAGCGAGGGCAATGAGCAGTTCTTC. Amino acid sequence: CSVEGTSEGNEQFF.

The chain recombines TRBV5-4 with TRBJ2-3; TRBD1 matches 7 bases. The germline CDR1 and CDR2 sequences are SGHNT and YYREEE (reference sequence). Trimming removed 4 bases from V and 0 bases from J; junction bases left unmatched: 14. This CDR3 region has 18 residues. The CDR3 loop is CASSPDRERGPSTDTQYF. CDR3 DNA sequence: TGTGCCAGCAGCCCCGACAGGGAAAGAGGGCCTAGCACAGATACGCAGTATTTT.

The chain joins TRBV28 to TRBJ1-5, with 9 bases lining up with TRBD1. The CDR3 sequence is 16 residues long. Losses at the gene ends were 7 bases for V and 1 base for J; bases not matched to a gene: 8. Germline V gene data show CDR1 as MDHEN and CDR2 as SYDVKM. CDR3 protein: CASTKPGTGSNQPQHF. The CDR3 nucleotides are TGTGCCAGCACCAAACCCGGGACAGGGAGCAATCAGCCCCAGCATTTT.

This sequence joins TRBV4-3 and TRBJ1-1, with 8 bases fitting TRBD1. Germline assignment: CDR1 LGHNA and CDR2 YSLEER. The trim removed 4 bases at V and 0 bases at J, leaving 7 bases unmatched. This CDR3 is built from 16 residues. The CDR3 is CASSPDRGSLNTEAFF. The CDR3, as DNA: TGCGCCAGCAGCCCTGACAGGGGCTCTCTGAACACTGAAGCTTTCTTT.

The gene calls are TRBV2 and TRBJ1-4, with a tentative D call TRBD1 (6 bases). The CDR3 runs to 15 residues. CDR1 and CDR2 from the germline V gene are SNHLY and FYNNEI. V lost 6 bases to trimming and J lost 1 base, with 12 bases between them. The CDR3, as DNA: TGTGCCAGCAGCGGCAGGGGCGGAACTAATGAAAAACTGTTTTTT. This encodes CASSGRGGTNEKLFF.

The chain links TRBV27 to TRBJ2-1; TRBD2 matches at 12 bases. After removal of 5 bases from V and 7 bases from J, the junction contained 6 bases not matched to a gene. The CDR3 is 15 amino acids. The germline V gene has CDR1 MNHEY and CDR2 SMNVEV (reference sequence). The CDR3 protein is CASSQSGTSGNEQFF. CDR3 DNA sequence: TGTGCCAGCAGTCAGAGTGGGACTAGCGGGAATGAGCAGTTCTTC.

V usage is TRBV7-2 and J usage is TRBJ1-4; D uncertain. Trimming stripped 5 bases from V and 7 bases from J, with 14 bases between. The CDR3 is made up of 14 amino acids. CDR1 is SGHTA, CDR2 FQGNSA, per germline. This chain's CDR3 is CASSLFPSGEKLFF. DNA for the CDR3: TGTGCCAGCAGCCTTTTCCCCTCGGGTGAAAAACTGTTTTTT.

The chain employs TRBV6-6 and TRBJ1-3; D is perhaps TRBD1 (6 bases). Germline-derived CDR1 and CDR2 are MNHNY and SVGAGI (reference sequence). The CDR3 consists of 15 residues. The ends were cut back, 0 bases at V and 4 bases at J, with 10 bases in the middle. This CDR3 is CASSYSKGVGNTIYF. The CDR3 nucleotides are TGTGCCAGCAGTTACTCGAAGGGGGTAGGAAACACCATATATTTT.

The chain has TRBV30 and TRBJ2-2; TRBD1 aligns across 7 bases. The CDR3 runs 15 residues. Germline V gene sequence: CDR1 GTSNPN, CDR2 SVGIG (reference sequence). V was pared by 4 bases and J by 2 bases, with 7 bases of the junction left unmatched. CDR3 in amino acids: CAWKTDRANTGELFF. The CDR3 coding sequence is TGTGCCTGGAAAACCGACAGGGCCAACACCGGGGAGCTGTTTTTT. Together with reference TRBV30 and TRBJ2-2, the CDR3 gives the full variable domain: SQTIHQWPATLVQPVGSPLSLECTVEGTSNPNLYWYRQAAGRGLQLLFYSVGIGQISSEVPQNLSASRPQDRQFILSSKKLLLSDSGFYLCAWKTDRANTGELFFGEGSRLTVL.